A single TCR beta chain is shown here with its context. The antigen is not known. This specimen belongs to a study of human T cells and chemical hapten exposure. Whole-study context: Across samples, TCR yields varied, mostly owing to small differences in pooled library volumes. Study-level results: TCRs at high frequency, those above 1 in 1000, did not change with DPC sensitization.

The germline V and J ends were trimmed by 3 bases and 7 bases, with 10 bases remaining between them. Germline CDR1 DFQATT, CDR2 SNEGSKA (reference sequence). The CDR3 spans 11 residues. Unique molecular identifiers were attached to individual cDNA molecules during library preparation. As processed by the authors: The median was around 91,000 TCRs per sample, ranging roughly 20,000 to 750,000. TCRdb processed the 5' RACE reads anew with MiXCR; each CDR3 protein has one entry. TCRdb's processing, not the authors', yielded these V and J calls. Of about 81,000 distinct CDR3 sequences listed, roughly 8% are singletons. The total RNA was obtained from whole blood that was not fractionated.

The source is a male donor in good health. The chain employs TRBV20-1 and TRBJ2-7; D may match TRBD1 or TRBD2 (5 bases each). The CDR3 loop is CSASGGEEQYF. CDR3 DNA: TGCAGTGCTAGTGGGGGAGAAGAGCAGTACTTC.